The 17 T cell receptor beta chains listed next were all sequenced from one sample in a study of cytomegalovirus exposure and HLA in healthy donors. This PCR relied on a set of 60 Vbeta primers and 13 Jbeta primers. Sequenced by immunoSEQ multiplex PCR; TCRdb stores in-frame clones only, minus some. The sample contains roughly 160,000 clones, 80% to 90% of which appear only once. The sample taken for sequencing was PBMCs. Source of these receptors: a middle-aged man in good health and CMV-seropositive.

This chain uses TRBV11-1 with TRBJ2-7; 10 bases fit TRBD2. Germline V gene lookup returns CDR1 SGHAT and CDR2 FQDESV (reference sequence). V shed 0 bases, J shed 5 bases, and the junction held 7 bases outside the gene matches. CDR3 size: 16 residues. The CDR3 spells CASSLAFASGSHEQYF. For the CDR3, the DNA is TGTGCCAGCAGCTTAGCGTTCGCTAGCGGGAGCCACGAGCAGTACTTC. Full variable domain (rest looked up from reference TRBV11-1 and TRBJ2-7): EAEVAQSPRYKITEKSQAVAFWCDPISGHATLYWYRQILGQGPELLVQFQDESVVDDSQLPKDRFSAERLKGVDSTLKIQPAELGDSAMYLCASSLAFASGSHEQYFGPGTRLTVT.

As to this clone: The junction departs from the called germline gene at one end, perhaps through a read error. The CDR3 nucleotides are TGTGCTAGCAGCTTAGGCTCGGGGGGCGGTGAGCAGTTCTTC. This sequence encodes CASSLGSGGGEQFF. V is TRBV7-7 and J is TRBJ2-1; maybe TRBD2 (7 bases). CDR3 length equals 14 residues. From germline, CDR1 is SSHAT and CDR2 FNYEAQ (reference sequence).

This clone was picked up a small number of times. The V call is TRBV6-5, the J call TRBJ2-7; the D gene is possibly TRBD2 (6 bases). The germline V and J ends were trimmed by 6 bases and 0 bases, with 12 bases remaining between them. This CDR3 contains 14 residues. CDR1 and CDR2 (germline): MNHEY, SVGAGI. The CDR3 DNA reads TGTGCCAGCAGACTAACCGGGGGCTCCTACGAGCAGTACTTC. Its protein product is CASRLTGGSYEQYF.

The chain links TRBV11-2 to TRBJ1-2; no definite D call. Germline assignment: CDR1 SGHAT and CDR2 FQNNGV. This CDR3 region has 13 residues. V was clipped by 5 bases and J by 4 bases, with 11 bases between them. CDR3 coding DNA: TGTGCCAGCAGCCAGACACGCACCTATGGCTACACCTTC. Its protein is CASSQTRTYGYTF.

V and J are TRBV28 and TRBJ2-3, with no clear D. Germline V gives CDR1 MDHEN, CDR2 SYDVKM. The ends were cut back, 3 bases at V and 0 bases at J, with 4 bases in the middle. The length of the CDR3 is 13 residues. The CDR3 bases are TGTGCCAGCAGTTTCGGGAGCACAGATACGCAGTATTTT. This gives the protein CASSFGSTDTQYF. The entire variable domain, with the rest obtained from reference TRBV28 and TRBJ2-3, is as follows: DVKVTQSSRYLVKRTGEKVFLECVQDMDHENMFWYRQDPGLGLRLIYFSYDVKMKEKGDIPEGYSVSREKKERFSLILESASTNQTSMYLCASSFGSTDTQYFGPGTRLTVL.

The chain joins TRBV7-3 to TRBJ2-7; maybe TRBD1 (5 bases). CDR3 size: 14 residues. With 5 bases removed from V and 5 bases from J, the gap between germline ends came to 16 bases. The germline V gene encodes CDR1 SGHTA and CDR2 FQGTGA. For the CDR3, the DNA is TGTGCCAGCAGCCGCTGGGCAGGGTTGAACGAGCAGTACTTC. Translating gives CASSRWAGLNEQYF.

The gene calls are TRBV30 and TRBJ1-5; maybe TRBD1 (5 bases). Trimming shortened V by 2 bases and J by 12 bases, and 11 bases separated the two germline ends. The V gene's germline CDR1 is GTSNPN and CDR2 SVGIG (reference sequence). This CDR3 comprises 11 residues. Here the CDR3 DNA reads TGTGCCTGGAGTTGGAGGGGCGGCCAGCATTTT. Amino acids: CAWSWRGGQHF.

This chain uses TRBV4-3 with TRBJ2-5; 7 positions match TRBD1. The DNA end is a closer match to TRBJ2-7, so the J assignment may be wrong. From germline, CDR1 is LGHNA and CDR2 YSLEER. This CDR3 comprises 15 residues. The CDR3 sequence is CASSQYRGPSYEQYF. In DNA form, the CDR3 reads TGCGCCAGCAGCCAATACAGGGGACCCTCCTACGAGCAGTACTTC.

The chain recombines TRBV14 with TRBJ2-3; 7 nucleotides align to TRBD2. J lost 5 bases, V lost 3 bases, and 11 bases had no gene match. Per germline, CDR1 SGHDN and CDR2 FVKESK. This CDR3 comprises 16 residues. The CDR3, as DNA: TGTGCCAGCAGCCACTATCGGGGGGTTGCACAAGATACGCAGTATTTT. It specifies CASSHYRGVAQDTQYF.

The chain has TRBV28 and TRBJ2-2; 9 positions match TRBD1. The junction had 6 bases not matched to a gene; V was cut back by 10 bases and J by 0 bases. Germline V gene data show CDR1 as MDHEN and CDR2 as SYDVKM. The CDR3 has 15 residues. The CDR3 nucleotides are TGTGCCATCCCGGGACAGGGATCGAACACCGGGGAGCTGTTTTTT. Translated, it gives CAIPGQGSNTGELFF.

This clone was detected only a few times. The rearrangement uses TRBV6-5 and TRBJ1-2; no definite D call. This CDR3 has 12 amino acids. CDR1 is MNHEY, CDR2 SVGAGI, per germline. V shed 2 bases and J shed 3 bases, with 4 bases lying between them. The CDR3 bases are TGTGCCAGCAGTTACAGAGACTATGGCTACACCTTC. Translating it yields CASSYRDYGYTF.

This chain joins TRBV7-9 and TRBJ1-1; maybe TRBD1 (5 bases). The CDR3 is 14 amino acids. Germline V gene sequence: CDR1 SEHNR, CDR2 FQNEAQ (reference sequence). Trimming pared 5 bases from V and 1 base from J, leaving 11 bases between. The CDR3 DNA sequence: TGTGCCAGCAGCCCCCGGACAAGGAACACTGAAGCTTTCTTT. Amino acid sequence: CASSPRTRNTEAFF.

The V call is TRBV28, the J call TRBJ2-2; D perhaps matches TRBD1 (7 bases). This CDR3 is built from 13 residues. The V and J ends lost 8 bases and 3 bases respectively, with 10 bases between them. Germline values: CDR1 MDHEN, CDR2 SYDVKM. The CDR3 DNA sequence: TGTGCCAGCGCAGGGGGGTACACCGGGGAGCTGTTTTTT. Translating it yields CASAGGYTGELFF.

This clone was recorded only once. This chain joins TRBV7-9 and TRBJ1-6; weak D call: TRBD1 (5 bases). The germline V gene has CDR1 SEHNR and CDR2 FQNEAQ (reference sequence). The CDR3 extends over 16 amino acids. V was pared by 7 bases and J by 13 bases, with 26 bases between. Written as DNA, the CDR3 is TGTGCCAGCATCTTCGGGGGATGGCAGGCCCTGATCCCCCTCCACTTT. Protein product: CASIFGGWQALIPLHF.

The CDR3 loop is CASRPSTGGSGEAFF. CDR3 nucleotides: TGCGCCAGCAGACCCTCGACAGGGGGCTCCGGTGAAGCTTTCTTT. The chain employs TRBV5-1 and TRBJ1-1; 10 positions match TRBD1. This CDR3 is built from 15 residues. The J segment lost 7 bases and the V segment lost 5 bases, leaving 11 bases of the junction unmatched. Per the germline V gene, CDR1 is SGHRS and CDR2 is YFSETQ.

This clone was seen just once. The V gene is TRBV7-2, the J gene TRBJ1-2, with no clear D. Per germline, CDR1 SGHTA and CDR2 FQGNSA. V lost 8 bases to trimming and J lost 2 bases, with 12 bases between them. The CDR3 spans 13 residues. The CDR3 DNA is TGTGCCAGCGCCTTGAACTTGAACTATGGCTACACCTTC. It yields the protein CASALNLNYGYTF.

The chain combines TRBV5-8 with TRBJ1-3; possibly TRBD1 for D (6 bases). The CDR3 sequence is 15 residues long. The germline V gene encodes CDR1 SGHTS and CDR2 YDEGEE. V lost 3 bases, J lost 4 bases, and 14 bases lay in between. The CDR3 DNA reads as TGTGCCAGCAGCTCGGGACATACTGCCGGAAACACCATATATTTT. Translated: CASSSGHTAGNTIYF.